Below are 2 T cell receptor beta chains sequenced from a single sample in a study of regulatory T cells in long-lasting Graves disease. The time point: newly diagnosed GD, antithyroid drugs for less than 3 months. With RNA extracted from PBMCs as input, the TCR library was made. Combining iRepertoire HTBI primers with Arm-PCR of CDR3 regions, the authors built TCR beta libraries. One entry per CDR3 protein results from TCRdb running MiXCR on the multiplex PCR reads. The table includes 500,000 or so distinct CDR3 sequences, about 16% detected once. The data also belong to a second study, concerning T cells in Graves' hyperthyroidism and ophthalmopathy.

The specimen was peripheral blood mononuclear cells (PBMCs), collected at new diagnosis, from a patient treated with antithyroid drugs. Receptor source: a woman aged 35 to 60 with Graves disease.

This clonotype showed up many times. The chain recombines TRBV6-1 with TRBJ2-7, with 8 bases identical to TRBD2. CDR1 is MNHNS and CDR2 is SASEGT in the germline V gene. Trimming took 9 bases from V and 4 from J; bases not matched to a gene: 2. The CDR3 runs to 11 residues. This CDR3 reads CASTSGYEQYF. DNA for the CDR3: TGTGCCAGTACTAGCGGTTACGAGCAGTACTTC.

This clonotype was seen only a few times. The chain is built from TRBV10-1 and TRBJ1-2; D call uncertain. Germline CDR1 reads WNHNN; CDR2 reads SYGVQD (reference sequence). V was shortened by 1 base and J by 8 bases, with 14 bases between the two germline ends. The CDR3 loop spans 14 amino acids. This CDR3 reads CASSELGEPKGYTF. The CDR3 bases are TGCGCCAGCAGTGAGTTGGGAGAGCCGAAGGGCTACACCTTC.